The 10 T cell receptor beta chains presented below share a single source sample, sequenced in a study of T cell changes during pregnancy in multiple sclerosis. Measured with immunoSEQ multiplex PCR; TCRdb has only the in-frame clones, and not every one. The profile shows tens of thousands of clones, roughly nine tenths of them singletons. Source: CD8+ T cells from peripheral blood mononuclear cells, taken before pregnancy. The receptors derive from a female donor with multiple sclerosis, enrolled in a pregnancy study.

This clone came up a few times. The chain uses TRBV6-4 and TRBJ2-3, with a weak D call TRBD2 (6 bases). The ends were cut back, 0 bases at V and 0 bases at J, with 7 bases in the middle. CDR1 and CDR2 from the germline V gene are MRHNA and SNTAGT. The CDR3 contains 15 residues. The CDR3 here is CASSDSAGSTDTQYF. The CDR3 bases are TGTGCCAGCAGTGACTCGGCGGGGAGCACAGATACGCAGTATTTT.

This clone has only one observation. This chain uses TRBV10-3 with TRBJ1-1; D not certain. Trimming stripped 3 bases from V and 7 bases from J, with 6 bases between. Germline assignment: CDR1 ENHRY and CDR2 SYGVKD. CDR3 length: 11 residues. CDR3 region: CAISDPSEAFF. In DNA form, the CDR3 reads TGTGCCATCAGTGATCCCAGTGAAGCTTTCTTT.

The CDR3 is CASRAGGETQYF. As DNA, the CDR3 is TGTGCCAGCAGGGCGGGTGGGGAGACCCAGTACTTC. V usage is TRBV7-9 and J usage is TRBJ2-5, with D possibly matching TRBD2 (5 bases). Germline V gives CDR1 SEHNR, CDR2 FQNEAQ (reference sequence). The CDR3 consists of 12 residues. With 6 bases removed from V and 5 bases from J, the gap between germline ends came to 10 bases. Using reference TRBV7-9 and TRBJ2-5 for the parts outside the CDR3, the full variable domain is DTGVSQNPRHKITKRGQNVTFRCDPISEHNRLYWYRQTLGQGPEFLTYFQNEAQLEKSRLLSDRFSAERPKGSFSTLEIQRTEQGDSAMYLCASRAGGETQYFGPGTRLLVL.

This chain connects TRBV27 to TRBJ1-5, with a weak D call TRBD1 (6 bases). The V and J ends lost 2 bases and 5 bases respectively, with 7 bases between them. This CDR3 comprises 13 residues. Germline assignment: CDR1 MNHEY and CDR2 SMNVEV (reference sequence). CDR3 DNA sequence: TGTGCCAGCAGTTTAGGGACACATCAGCCCCAGCATTTT. This sequence encodes CASSLGTHQPQHF.

The chain recombines TRBV15 with TRBJ2-7; 10 bases are shared with TRBD1. Unmatched junction bases numbered 8, after V lost 0 bases and J lost 3 bases. This CDR3 spans 17 amino acids. Looked up from germline, CDR1 is LNHNV and CDR2 is YYDKDF (reference sequence). The CDR3 protein is CATSRDPRDRGGYEQYF. CDR3 sequence (DNA): TGTGCCACCAGCAGAGACCCCCGGGACAGGGGTGGCTACGAGCAGTACTTC.

The chain joins TRBV5-4 to TRBJ2-3; 9 nucleotides agree with TRBD2. This CDR3 has 16 residues. J lost 4 bases, V lost 1 base, and 7 bases had no gene match. CDR1 and CDR2 (germline): SGHNT, YYREEE (reference sequence). CDR3 loop: CASSLWGGRGPDTQYF. The CDR3 coding sequence is TGTGCCAGCAGCTTGTGGGGCGGGAGGGGACCAGATACGCAGTATTTT.

DNA for the CDR3: TGCAGCGGTTACTCCTACAATGAGCAGTTCTTC. It yields the protein CSGYSYNEQFF. V gene TRBV29-1 combines with J gene TRBJ2-1; D gene uncertain. This CDR3 region has 11 residues. Trimming took off 7 bases at V and 0 bases at J, with 4 bases between the two ends. The germline CDR1 and CDR2 sequences are SQVTM and ANQGSEA.

This chain connects TRBV14 to TRBJ2-2; D unresolved. Deletions cut 3 bases from V and 1 base from J, with 6 bases between. This CDR3 has 14 residues. From germline, CDR1 is SGHDN and CDR2 FVKESK. The CDR3 bases are TGTGCCAGCAGCCACCGCGGGAACACCGGGGAGCTGTTTTTT. Amino acids: CASSHRGNTGELFF.

V gene TRBV9 combines with J gene TRBJ2-3, with 7 bases lining up with TRBD2. CDR3 length: 15 amino acids. The trim removed 1 base at V and 0 bases at J, leaving 2 bases unmatched. The germline gives CDR1 SGDLS, CDR2 YYNGEE. The chain's CDR3 is CASSVFSGSTDTQYF. CDR3 sequence (DNA): TGTGCCAGCAGCGTATTTAGCGGGAGCACAGATACGCAGTATTTT.

V and J are TRBV19 and TRBJ2-5; 15 bases fit TRBD2. Trimming removed 5 bases from V and 13 bases from J; junction bases left unmatched: 11. The germline V gene has CDR1 LNHDA and CDR2 SQIVND (reference sequence). The CDR3 has 15 residues. The CDR3 spells CASSLGLAGGKTWYF. The CDR3 bases are TGTGCCAGTAGTCTCGGACTAGCGGGAGGGAAAACGTGGTACTTC.